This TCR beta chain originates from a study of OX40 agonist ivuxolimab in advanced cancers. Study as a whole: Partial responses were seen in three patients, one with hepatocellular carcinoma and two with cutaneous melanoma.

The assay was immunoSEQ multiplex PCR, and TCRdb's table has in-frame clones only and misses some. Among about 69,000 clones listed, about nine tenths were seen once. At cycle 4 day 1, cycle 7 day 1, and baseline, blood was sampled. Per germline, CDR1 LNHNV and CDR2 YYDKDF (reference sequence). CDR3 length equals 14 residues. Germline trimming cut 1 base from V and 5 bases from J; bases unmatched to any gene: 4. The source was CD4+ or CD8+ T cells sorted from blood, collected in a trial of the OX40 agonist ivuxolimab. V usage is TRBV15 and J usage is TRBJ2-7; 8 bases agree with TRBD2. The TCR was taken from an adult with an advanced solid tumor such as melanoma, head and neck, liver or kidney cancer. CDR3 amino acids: CATSRGLAYDEQYF. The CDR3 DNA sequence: TGTGCCACCAGCAGAGGACTAGCGTACGACGAGCAGTACTTC.